This TCR delta chain was identified in a study of γδ T cells in repeated Plasmodium falciparum infection. Study-wide points: Vgamma9/Vdelta2+ T cells showed a stable polyclonal repertoire with shared TCRgamma sequences.

The V gene's germline CDR1 is TSWWSYY and CDR2 QGS. The CDR3 covers 16 residues. TCRdb re-processed the multiplex PCR reads via CATT. The sample carries roughly 90,000 delta-chain clones, approximately 0.96% recorded once. As to this clone: Its antigen is still unknown. The TCRdb record carries a much larger clone's protein, which differs from this DNA's translation at residue 3; a read error is the likely cause, and the protein listed here is the DNA translation.

Flow sorting of PBMC yielded separate Vgamma9/Vdelta2+ and Vdelta2-negative gammadelta T cell populations for bulk repertoire analysis. The TCR sequence derives from a pool of human donors (malaria-infected and uninfected, not separated). The sequenced sample was gamma-delta T cells from blood. The chain couples TRDV1 to TRDJ1; 8 bases align to TRDD3. The CDR3 bases are TGTGCTTTTGGGGAAATGGGTGGGGGATCTCTCCATAAACTCATCTTT. Its translation: CAFGEMGGGSLHKLIF.